This TCR beta chain emerged from a study of blood T cell repertoires in COVID-19. Profiling relied on immunoSEQ multiplex PCR, and the TCRdb table lists in-frame clones only, not all of them. Of 84,000 or so clones in the sample, 75% to 90% were seen once. Trimming cost V 8 bases and J 2 bases, with 16 bases left between them. The CDR3 spans 15 residues. Per the germline V gene, CDR1 is SNHLY and CDR2 is FYNNEI. J is TRBJ1-5 and V is TRBV2; D possibly corresponds to TRBD1 (5 bases). Sequences were obtained from peripheral blood. This clonotype was sampled from a human donor in a cohort sampled during active COVID-19. CDR3 sequence reads: CASSPERGGNQPQHF. DNA of the CDR3: TGTGCCAGCTCGCCCGAACGGGGGGGCAATCAGCCCCAGCATTTT. The full variable domain, in which reference TRBV2 and TRBJ1-5 provide the parts outside the CDR3, is EPEVTQTPSHQVTQMGQEVILRCVPISNHLYFYWYRQILGQKVEFLVSFYNNEISEKSEIFDDQFSVERPDGSNFTLKIRSTKLEDSAMYFCASSPERGGNQPQHFGDGTRLSIL.